A single sample gave rise to the 19 T cell receptor beta chains below, sequenced in a study of T cells in Graves' hyperthyroidism and ophthalmopathy (dated by TCRdb to between 2018 and 2020). Library method: multiplex PCR. The run used an Illumina HiSeq 2000. Amplification of TCR beta CDR3 regions was carried out from RNA transcripts. A first-round RT-PCR of the TCR CDR3 used the HTBI primer set with the Qiagen OneStep RT-PCR kit. TCRdb passed the public sequencing reads through fastp at Q25 and MiXCR, retaining productive beta sequences. Rows are combined by CDR3 protein, so each entry shows the most common genes and DNA. The sample table holds about 350,000 distinct CDR3 sequences, of which around 14% were seen once. Around 23% of the sample is in the top ten clones. The specimen was blood. The receptors originated from a woman aged 25 to 45 with Graves' hyperthyroidism.

This clonotype was seen a handful of times. The chain combines TRBV15 with TRBJ2-2; D not resolved. V dropped 0 bases and J dropped 7 bases, with 6 bases sitting between them. CDR1 is LNHNV and CDR2 is YYDKDF in the germline V gene (reference sequence). There are 13 residues in the CDR3. In DNA, the CDR3 is TGTGCCACCAGCAGAGACGGATTCGGGGAGCTGTTTTTT. This sequence encodes CATSRDGFGELFF.

This clonotype was recorded a few times. The chain is built from TRBV4-1 and TRBJ1-2; D might be TRBD1 (5 bases). Germline loops: CDR1 MGHRA, CDR2 YSYEKL. Trimming removed 4 bases at V and 0 bases at J, with 24 bases between. This CDR3 has 19 residues. As DNA, the CDR3 is TGCGCCAGCAGCCGAATGGCGACCCAGGGTATGAGCCCTAACTATGGCTACACCTTC. This translates into CASSRMATQGMSPNYGYTF.

This clonotype has a count of ten or more. The chain uses TRBV20-1 and TRBJ2-2, with D unclear. Trimming shortened V by 2 bases and J by 3 bases, and 13 bases separated the two germline ends. Germline assignment: CDR1 DFQATT and CDR2 SNEGSKA (reference sequence). The CDR3 runs to 15 residues. The DNA for the CDR3 is TGCAGTGCTAGAAGGCCCCAAACGGACACCGGGGAGCTGTTTTTT. As protein: CSARRPQTDTGELFF.

This clonotype has a count of ten or more. Here the CDR3 reads CASSLARGVDTQYF. Here the CDR3 DNA reads TGTGCCAGCAGCTTAGCGCGGGGGGTAGATACGCAGTATTTT. The chain carries TRBV7-9 and TRBJ2-3; TRBD2 aligns across 8 bases. This CDR3 contains 14 residues. CDR1 is SEHNR and CDR2 is FQNEAQ in the germline V gene (reference sequence). V was pared by 0 bases and J by 5 bases, with 1 base of the junction left unmatched.

Only a few counts were recorded for this clonotype. The V and J genes are TRBV7-9 and TRBJ2-5; 7 bases line up with TRBD1. The CDR3 consists of 16 residues. The ends lost 5 bases at V and 1 base at J; junction bases unmatched: 10. Looked up from germline, CDR1 is SEHNR and CDR2 is FQNEAQ (reference sequence). CDR3 loop: CASSRILGTVQETQYF. Here the CDR3 DNA reads TGTGCCAGCAGCCGAATCCTCGGGACAGTCCAAGAGACCCAGTACTTC.

Only a few counts were recorded for this clonotype. The rearrangement uses TRBV30 and TRBJ1-2; no definite D call. V dropped 2 bases and J dropped 11 bases, with 9 bases sitting between them. Germline values: CDR1 GTSNPN, CDR2 SVGIG (reference sequence). CDR3 length: 10 residues. The CDR3 is CAWSQDRYTF. Here the CDR3 DNA reads TGTGCCTGGAGTCAGGACCGTTACACCTTC.

The V gene is TRBV20-1, the J gene TRBJ2-1, with unresolved D. The germline V gene encodes CDR1 DFQATT and CDR2 SNEGSKA (reference sequence). The V end was cut by 1 base, the J end by 2 bases, with 12 bases between. This CDR3 spans 15 amino acids. CDR3 nucleotides: TGCAGTGCTAGAGGCGTAGCCGGTACCTACAATGAGCAGTTCTTC. Translation: CSARGVAGTYNEQFF.

This clonotype was observed a handful of times. The V call is TRBV7-2, the J call TRBJ2-1; TRBD2 matches 10 bases. The trim removed 5 bases at V and 7 bases at J, leaving 8 bases unmatched. Germline loops: CDR1 SGHTA, CDR2 FQGNSA. This CDR3 comprises 15 residues. The CDR3 reads CASSRSSGSQNEQFF. The CDR3 DNA reads as TGTGCCAGCAGCCGATCTAGCGGGAGTCAGAATGAGCAGTTCTTC. Full variable domain (outside the CDR3, taken from reference TRBV7-2 and TRBJ2-1): GAGVSQSPSNKVTEKGKDVELRCDPISGHTALYWYRQSLGQGLEFLIYFQGNSAPDKSGLPSDRFSAERTGGSVSTLTIQRTQQEDSAVYLCASSRSSGSQNEQFFGPGTRLTVL.

This clonotype came up a few times. This chain uses TRBV20-1 with TRBJ2-1; D is ambiguous. This CDR3 is 13 amino acids long. Germline CDR1 reads DFQATT; CDR2 reads SNEGSKA (reference sequence). Trimming pared 1 base from V and 3 bases from J, leaving 7 bases between. CDR3 sequence reads: CSARASGYNEQFF. The CDR3 DNA follows: TGCAGTGCTAGAGCCTCGGGCTACAATGAGCAGTTCTTC.

The rearrangement joins TRBV3-1 to TRBJ2-1; D may be TRBD1 (6 bases). The CDR3 extends over 17 amino acids. Germline loops: CDR1 LGHDT, CDR2 YNNKEL (reference sequence). Trimming removed 3 bases from V and 7 bases from J, with 22 bases in between. Written as DNA, the CDR3 is TGTGCCAGCAGCCAGCATCAACGAACAGGGCGGTTGAATGAGCAGTTCTTC. Protein: CASSQHQRTGRLNEQFF.

This clonotype showed up just once. The chain carries TRBV6-1 and TRBJ2-3; D is perhaps TRBD1 (5 bases). CDR1 is MNHNS and CDR2 is SASEGT in the germline V gene. V shed 7 bases and J shed 6 bases, with 14 bases lying between them. The CDR3 runs 13 residues. CDR3 coding DNA: TGTGCCAGCAACCCGACAGTCCCCGATACGCAGTATTTT. Translated: CASNPTVPDTQYF.

The J gene is TRBJ2-7, the V gene TRBV20-1; 7 bases fit TRBD1. The trim removed 3 bases at V and 6 bases at J, leaving 8 bases unmatched. Germline CDR1 DFQATT, CDR2 SNEGSKA (reference sequence). The CDR3 is made up of 13 amino acids. The CDR3 reads CSARAETGLEQYF. CDR3 bases: TGCAGTGCTAGGGCCGAGACAGGGCTCGAGCAGTACTTC.

There are many counts of this clonotype. This chain joins TRBV2 and TRBJ1-2; D call uncertain. Looked up from germline, CDR1 is SNHLY and CDR2 is FYNNEI. V lost 2 bases, J lost 7 bases, and 11 bases lay in between. This CDR3 comprises 13 residues. CDR3 loop: CASSENGSSGYTF. The CDR3 DNA follows: TGTGCCAGCAGTGAAAACGGCTCTTCTGGCTACACCTTC.

This clonotype has at least ten counts. The rearrangement uses TRBV29-1 and TRBJ2-7; D remains ambiguous. The CDR3 covers 12 residues. Trimming took off 1 base at V and 9 bases at J, with 13 bases between the two ends. The V gene's germline CDR1 is SQVTM and CDR2 ANQGSEA. CDR3 amino acids: CSVEGMEHGQYF. For the CDR3, the DNA is TGCAGCGTTGAAGGCATGGAGCATGGGCAGTACTTC.

This clonotype has a count of ten or more. The V call is TRBV2, the J call TRBJ1-3, with TRBD1 as a possible D gene (5 bases). This CDR3 spans 12 amino acids. Per germline, CDR1 SNHLY and CDR2 FYNNEI. V was cut by 10 bases and J by 6 bases, with 13 bases left in between. The CDR3 is CAIAGWENTIYF. The CDR3 DNA reads as TGTGCCATCGCAGGGTGGGAAAACACCATATATTTT.

This clonotype is a singleton in its sample. The chain couples TRBV7-9 to TRBJ1-6; D remains ambiguous. The ends were cut back, 2 bases at V and 6 bases at J, with 11 bases in the middle. Germline-derived CDR1 and CDR2 are SEHNR and FQNEAQ (reference sequence). The CDR3 is 15 amino acids. CDR3 nucleotides: TGTGCCAGCAGCTTAAATTGGGCATCTAATTCACCCCTCCACTTT. This encodes CASSLNWASNSPLHF.

There are many counts of this clonotype. The chain carries TRBV12-3 or TRBV12-4 and TRBJ2-7; D may be TRBD2 (5 bases). V shed 3 bases and J shed 1 base, with 10 bases lying between them. The CDR3 extends over 14 amino acids. The chain's CDR3 is CASSFGLASYEQYF. The CDR3, as DNA: TGTGCCAGCAGTTTCGGGCTAGCTTCCTACGAGCAGTACTTC.

This clonotype was seen ten or more times. The rearrangement links TRBV27 to TRBJ2-1, with 13 bases aligning to TRBD2. V dropped 7 bases and J dropped 10; count of bases not matched to a gene: 13. The germline CDR1 and CDR2 sequences are MNHEY and SMNVEV (reference sequence). The CDR3 sequence is 16 residues long. CDR3 amino acids: CASTPEPGLAGVEQFF. The DNA of the CDR3 is TGTGCCAGCACCCCAGAGCCCGGACTAGCGGGAGTAGAGCAGTTCTTC.

A note on this clonotype: A much larger clone differs by one base, so this may be a read error. The genes are TRBV11-1 and TRBJ2-5; tentatively, D is TRBD1 or TRBD2 (5 bases each). CDR3 length: 15 residues. V was clipped by 5 bases and J by 1 base, with 14 bases between them. CDR1 is SGHAT and CDR2 is FQDESV in the germline V gene (reference sequence). The CDR3 protein is CASSKGRHPQETQYF. The CDR3, as DNA: TGTGCCAGCAGCAAGGGGAGACATCCCCAAGAGACCCAGTACTTC.